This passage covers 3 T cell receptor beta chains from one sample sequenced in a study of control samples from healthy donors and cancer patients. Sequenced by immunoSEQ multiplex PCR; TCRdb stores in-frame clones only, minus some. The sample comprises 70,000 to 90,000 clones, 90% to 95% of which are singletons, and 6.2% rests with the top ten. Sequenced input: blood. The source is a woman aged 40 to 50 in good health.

CDR3 residues: CATSDTTETYGYTF. The DNA for the CDR3 is TGTGCCACCAGTGATACGACAGAGACCTATGGCTACACCTTC. The chain employs TRBV24-1 and TRBJ1-2, with D possibly matching TRBD1 (5 bases). The CDR3 extends over 14 amino acids. CDR1 is KGHDR and CDR2 is SFDVKD in the germline V gene. Trimming pared 3 bases from V and 4 bases from J, leaving 11 bases between.

The CDR3, as DNA: TGTGCCAGCTCACCAGAGGGCGGACTGAACACCGGGGAGCTGTTTTTT. Its translation: CASSPEGGLNTGELFF. This chain uses TRBV18 with TRBJ2-2; D possibly corresponds to TRBD2 (5 bases). Looked up from germline, CDR1 is KGHSH and CDR2 is LQKENI. The CDR3 is made up of 16 amino acids. V was cut by 2 bases and J by 1 base, with 11 bases left in between.

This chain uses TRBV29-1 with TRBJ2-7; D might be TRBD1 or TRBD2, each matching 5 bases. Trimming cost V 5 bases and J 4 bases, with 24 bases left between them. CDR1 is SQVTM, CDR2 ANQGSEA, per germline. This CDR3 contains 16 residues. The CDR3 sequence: CSVIGSGTHGYYEQYF. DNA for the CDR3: TGCAGCGTTATCGGCTCCGGGACCCATGGCTATTACGAGCAGTACTTC.